The clone carrying this TCR beta chain was found a few times. The sample belongs to a study of blood T cell repertoires in COVID-19. Study-level information: Spain, Italy and the United States supplied samples that represented acute and convalescent COVID-19. The analysed material was cDNA or gDNA that came from T cells, B-cell-depleted T cells, or PBMCs.

In the original analysis: Scientists estimated how many nucleated cells there were by amplifying reference gene primers. TCRdb's copy holds only in-frame clones and misses some; the assay was immunoSEQ multiplex PCR. D and trimming come from the DNA, and the V and J calls and clone size come from that table. The data hold about 120,000 clones, with just over 70% observed a single time. The V and J ends lost 3 bases and 0 bases respectively, with 12 bases between them. Germline values: CDR1 LNHDA, CDR2 SQIVND (reference sequence). The length of the CDR3 is 15 residues. The V call is TRBV19, the J call TRBJ2-7; D possibly corresponds to TRBD2 (5 bases). The source material was peripheral blood. The source is a human donor with acute or convalescent COVID-19. The donor label of this sample is uncertain. The CDR3 loop is CASSIKDLSSYEQYF. The DNA for the CDR3 is TGTGCCAGTAGTATTAAGGACTTAAGCTCCTACGAGCAGTACTTC.